This T cell receptor beta chain was sequenced in a study of prognosis after radiotherapy for stage I lung cancer. Two-round multiplex PCR amplified TCR beta CDR3 from genomic DNA. Amplification in first-round PCR relied on primers specific to each TRBV and TRBJ gene. TCRdb re-derived calls from the multiplex PCR reads in MiXCR, one entry per CDR3 protein. Here the sample spans approximately 25,000 distinct CDR3 sequences, roughly 40% being singletons. Per germline, CDR1 SGHNT and CDR2 YYREEE (reference sequence). This CDR3 has 16 amino acids. The V gene lost 2 bases and the J gene lost 1 base, with 13 bases spanning the gap.

The sample here was PBMCs, taken before or after stereotactic body radiation therapy (not recorded which). The chain recombines TRBV5-4 with TRBJ2-1, with a tentative D call TRBD2 (6 bases). This TCR came from a donor aged 50 or older with non-small cell lung cancer. The DNA of the CDR3 is TGTGCCAGCAGCTTTGGAGGGAGAGGTTCCTACAATGAGCAGTTCTTC. It specifies CASSFGGRGSYNEQFF.